Presented here are 8 T cell receptor beta chains from one specimen sequenced in a study of blood T cell repertoires in COVID-19. Profiling relied on immunoSEQ multiplex PCR, and the TCRdb table lists in-frame clones only, not all of them. The sample includes about 140,000 clones, under 85% of them seen just once. Sequencing was carried out using PBMCs or T cells enriched from blood (not recorded which). The source of these receptors is a woman aged 18-30 years who had been exposed to COVID-19.

The chain joins TRBV27 to TRBJ1-2; TRBD1 agrees at 7 bases. With V trimmed by 3 bases and J by 0 bases, 1 base remained unmatched. The CDR3 is made up of 14 amino acids. The germline V gene encodes CDR1 MNHEY and CDR2 SMNVEV (reference sequence). CDR3 sequence (DNA): TGTGCCAGCAGTTTTCAGGGGGCTAACTATGGCTACACCTTC. As protein: CASSFQGANYGYTF.

This clone was detected a few times. The chain links TRBV28 to TRBJ2-7, with 12 bases that match TRBD1. Germline V lookup: CDR1 MDHEN, CDR2 SYDVKM. V lost 5 bases and J lost 2; bases outside the gene matches: 1. The CDR3 runs to 14 residues. The DNA for the CDR3 is TGTGCCAGCAGTGGGACAGGGGGCGCCTACGAGCAGTACTTC. It codes for CASSGTGGAYEQYF.

This clone was observed at least ten times. The rearrangement uses TRBV24-1 and TRBJ1-6; unclear D gene. CDR3 size: 14 residues. The V and J ends lost 7 bases and 0 bases respectively, with 6 bases between them. The germline gives CDR1 KGHDR, CDR2 SFDVKD. The CDR3 sequence is CATRIGSYNSPLHF. The CDR3 DNA reads TGTGCCACCAGGATCGGCTCCTATAATTCACCCCTCCACTTT.

In DNA form, the CDR3 reads TGTGCCTGGAGTGTACTAAAGGGCAGGGGCTCCTACAATGAGCAGTTCTTC. Protein sequence: CAWSVLKGRGSYNEQFF. V usage is TRBV30 and J usage is TRBJ2-1; possible D gene TRBD1, 6 bases. The V end lost 0 bases, the J end lost 0 bases, and 15 bases lay between the germline ends. The CDR3 is made up of 17 amino acids. The V gene's germline CDR1 is GTSNPN and CDR2 SVGIG (reference sequence).

This clone was seen a handful of times. The genes are TRBV4-1 and TRBJ1-1; 10 positions agree with TRBD1. The CDR3 is made up of 17 amino acids. Trimming cost V 5 bases and J 0 bases; bases outside gene matches: 9. Germline CDR1 and CDR2: MGHRA and YSYEKL. In DNA, the CDR3 is TGCGCCAGCAGCTCGGACAGGGGGGCTGCTATGAACACTGAAGCTTTCTTT. As protein: CASSSDRGAAMNTEAFF.

This sequence joins TRBV5-4 and TRBJ2-1; D not resolved. Trimming took 4 bases from V and 4 from J, leaving 9 bases between them. The germline CDR1 and CDR2 sequences are SGHNT and YYREEE (reference sequence). The CDR3 is 13 residues long. CDR3 DNA sequence: TGTGCCAGCAGCGTTGCTAGATACAATGAGCAGTTCTTC. Translated, it gives CASSVARYNEQFF.

The chain has TRBV9 and TRBJ2-7, with 9 bases identical to TRBD1. This CDR3 has 13 residues. Trimming removed 4 bases from V and 5 bases from J; junction bases left unmatched: 4. Looked up from germline, CDR1 is SGDLS and CDR2 is YYNGEE. CDR3 amino acids: CASSTWTGDEQYF. DNA for the CDR3: TGTGCCAGCAGCACCTGGACAGGGGACGAGCAGTACTTC.

This chain joins TRBV11-2 and TRBJ1-1; tentatively, D is TRBD1 (5 bases). CDR3 length: 15 residues. Between the trimmed V and J ends, which lost 2 bases and 1 base, there was a span of 11 bases. CDR1 and CDR2 from the germline V gene are SGHAT and FQNNGV. The CDR3 sequence is CASSLSGAGNTEAFF. The CDR3 DNA follows: TGTGCCAGCAGCTTAAGCGGGGCGGGGAACACTGAAGCTTTCTTT.